This T cell receptor beta chain was sequenced for a study of blood T cell repertoires in COVID-19. The overall study: Italy, Spain and the United States were the sources of the convalescent and acute COVID-19 samples. Sources were T cells, B-cell-depleted T cells, or PBMCs; the material itself was cDNA or gDNA.

Seattle's cohort entered during active infection and was followed longitudinally. Concerning this clone itself: Other DNA sequences in the sample encode the same CDR3.

The method was immunoSEQ multiplex PCR; TCRdb's version includes in-frame clones alone and lacks a portion of them. Of some 520,000 clones in the sample, nearly 90% were seen once. Sequencing used peripheral blood. This receptor was taken from a man aged 18 to 30 with COVID-19, enrolled during active disease.

The DNA for the CDR3 is TGTGCCAGTAGTATCGGCCCAGGGGCTGGCTATGGCTACACCTTC. This codes for CASSIGPGAGYGYTF. The V gene is TRBV19, the J gene TRBJ1-2, with D tentatively TRBD1 (6 bases). V lost 3 bases to trimming and J lost 4 bases, with 15 bases between them. The length of the CDR3 is 15 residues. Germline V gives CDR1 LNHDA, CDR2 SQIVND (reference sequence).